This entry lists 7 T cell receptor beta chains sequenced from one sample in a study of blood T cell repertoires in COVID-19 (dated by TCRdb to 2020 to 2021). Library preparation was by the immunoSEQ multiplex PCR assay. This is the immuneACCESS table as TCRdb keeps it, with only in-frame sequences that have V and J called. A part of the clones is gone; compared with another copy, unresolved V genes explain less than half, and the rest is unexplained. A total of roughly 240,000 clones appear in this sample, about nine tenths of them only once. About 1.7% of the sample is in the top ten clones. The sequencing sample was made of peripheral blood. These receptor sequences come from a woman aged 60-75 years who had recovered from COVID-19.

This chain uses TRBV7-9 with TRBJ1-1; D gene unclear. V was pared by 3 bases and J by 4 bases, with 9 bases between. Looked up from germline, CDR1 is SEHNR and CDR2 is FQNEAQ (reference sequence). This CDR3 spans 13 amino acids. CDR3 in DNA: TGTGCCAGCAGCTTGAGGCCTAGCACTGAAGCTTTCTTT. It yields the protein CASSLRPSTEAFF.

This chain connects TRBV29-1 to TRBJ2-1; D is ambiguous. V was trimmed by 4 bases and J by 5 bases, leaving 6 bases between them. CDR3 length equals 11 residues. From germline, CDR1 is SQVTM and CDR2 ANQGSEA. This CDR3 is CSVGADNEQFF. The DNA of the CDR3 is TGCAGCGTTGGGGCAGACAATGAGCAGTTCTTC.

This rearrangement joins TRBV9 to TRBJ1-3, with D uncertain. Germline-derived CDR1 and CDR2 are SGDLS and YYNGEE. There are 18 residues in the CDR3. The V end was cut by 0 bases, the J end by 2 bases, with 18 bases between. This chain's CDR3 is CASSVAGPQWGAGNTIYF. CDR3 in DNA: TGTGCCAGCAGCGTAGCTGGCCCTCAGTGGGGAGCTGGAAACACCATATATTTT.

CDR3 residues: CATSDLQTLGQGMNEQFF. CDR3 sequence (DNA): TGTGCCACCAGTGATTTGCAAACCCTAGGACAGGGTATGAATGAGCAGTTCTTC. The rearrangement uses TRBV24-1 and TRBJ2-1; TRBD1 aligns across 8 bases. The germline V gene has CDR1 KGHDR and CDR2 SFDVKD. The CDR3 is made up of 18 amino acids. V trimming: 0 bases; J trimming: 7 bases; junction bases outside the gene matches: 13.

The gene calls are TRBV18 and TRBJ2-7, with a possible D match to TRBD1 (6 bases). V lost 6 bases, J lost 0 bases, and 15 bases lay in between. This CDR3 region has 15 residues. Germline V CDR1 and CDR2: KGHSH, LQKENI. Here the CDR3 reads CASSPRLGGSYEQYF. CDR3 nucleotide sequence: TGTGCCAGCTCCCCCAGGCTAGGGGGCTCCTACGAGCAGTACTTC.

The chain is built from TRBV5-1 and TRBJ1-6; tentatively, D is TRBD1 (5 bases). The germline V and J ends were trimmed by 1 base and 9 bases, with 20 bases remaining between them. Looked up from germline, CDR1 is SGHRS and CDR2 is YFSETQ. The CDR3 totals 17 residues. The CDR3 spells CASSLLGRGEIGSPLHF. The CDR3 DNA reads TGCGCCAGCAGCTTGTTGGGGCGCGGGGAAATTGGTTCACCCCTCCACTTT.

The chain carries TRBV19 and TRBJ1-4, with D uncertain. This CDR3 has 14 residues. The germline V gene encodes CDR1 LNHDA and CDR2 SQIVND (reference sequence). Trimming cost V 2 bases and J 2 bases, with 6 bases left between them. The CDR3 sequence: CASSIQVTNEKLFF. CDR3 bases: TGTGCCAGTAGTATACAGGTTACTAATGAAAAACTGTTTTTT.